Shown below are 31 T cell receptor beta chains from a single sample sequenced in a study of identical twins. TCRdb processed the 5' RACE reads anew with MiXCR; each CDR3 protein has one entry. The sample has 640,000 or so distinct CDR3 sequences; approximately 6% are singletons. Sequencing was performed on naive T cells sorted from blood. Every receptor here comes from a man younger than 35 in good health.

This clonotype was counted between two and nine times. V is TRBV27 and J is TRBJ2-3; 10 nucleotides line up with TRBD2. Germline assignment: CDR1 MNHEY and CDR2 SMNVEV (reference sequence). Trimming took 10 bases from V and 5 from J; bases not matched to a gene: 15. The CDR3 runs 16 residues. The CDR3 sequence is CATRSPLAGAGDTQYF. For the CDR3, the DNA is TGTGCCACTCGATCCCCCCTAGCGGGAGCGGGAGATACGCAGTATTTT.

This clonotype has only a few counts. J is TRBJ2-3 and V is TRBV25-1; tentative D call: TRBD1 (6 bases). V shed 6 bases and J shed 2 bases, with 15 bases lying between them. This CDR3 region has 15 residues. The germline gives CDR1 MGHDK, CDR2 SYGVNS. In DNA form, the CDR3 reads TGTGCCAGCAGGACAGGACTTCTGGTCACAGATACGCAGTATTTT. Translated, it gives CASRTGLLVTDTQYF.

Many counts were recorded for this clonotype. V and J are TRBV5-5 and TRBJ1-2; D is unresolved. CDR1 is SGHKS and CDR2 is YYEKEE in the germline V gene (reference sequence). With 2 bases removed from V and 0 bases from J, the gap between germline ends came to 11 bases. CDR3 length: 15 amino acids. DNA of the CDR3: TGTGCCAGCAGCTTTTTTCTCGGATCTAACTATGGCTACACCTTC. Its translation: CASSFFLGSNYGYTF.

The V and J genes are TRBV6-1 and TRBJ2-1, with TRBD1 identical over 7 bases. After removal of 6 bases from V and 6 bases from J, the junction contained 11 bases not matched to a gene. Germline loops: CDR1 MNHNS, CDR2 SASEGT. The CDR3 sequence is 15 residues long. CDR3: CASSPDRVGFNEQFF. The CDR3, as DNA: TGTGCCAGCAGCCCCGACAGGGTAGGATTCAATGAGCAGTTCTTC.

The V and J genes are TRBV7-9 and TRBJ1-2, with D perhaps TRBD1 (6 bases). Germline values: CDR1 SEHNR, CDR2 FQNEAQ (reference sequence). V lost 1 base, J lost 2 bases, and 14 bases lay in between. This CDR3 has 16 residues. The CDR3 is CASSLEPTGTNYGYTF. The CDR3 DNA follows: TGTGCCAGCAGCTTAGAGCCAACAGGGACGAACTATGGCTACACCTTC.

This clonotype has at least ten counts. V is TRBV11-2 and J is TRBJ2-1; tentatively, D is TRBD1 (6 bases). This CDR3 is 20 amino acids long. V was trimmed by 5 bases and J by 0 bases, leaving 26 bases between them. CDR1 is SGHAT, CDR2 FQNNGV, per germline. CDR3 in DNA: TGTGCCAGCAGCCCGACTCCCGGTGGGGGCGGCCAAATCTCCTACAATGAGCAGTTCTTC. Translating gives CASSPTPGGGGQISYNEQFF. Looking up the rest from reference TRBV11-2 and TRBJ2-1 gives the full variable domain: EAGVAQSPRYKIIEKRQSVAFWCNPISGHATLYWYQQILGQGPKLLIQFQNNGVVDDSQLPKDRFSAERLKGVDSTLKIQPAKLEDSAVYLCASSPTPGGGGQISYNEQFFGPGTRLTVL.

This clonotype was seen repeatedly, ten times or more. The J gene is TRBJ2-1, the V gene TRBV12-3 or TRBV12-4; 7 bases are a match to TRBD2. The CDR3 runs to 17 residues. V lost 6 bases and J lost 0; bases outside the gene matches: 11. The CDR3 nucleotides read TGTGCCAGCAGGCCTAGCGGCGCGCCTAGCTCCTACAATGAGCAGTTCTTC. It is translated as CASRPSGAPSSYNEQFF.

The chain combines TRBV20-1 with TRBJ1-1; D may be TRBD1 (6 bases). Between the trimmed V and J ends, which lost 3 bases and 1 base, there was a span of 12 bases. Germline CDR1 and CDR2: DFQATT and SNEGSKA (reference sequence). The CDR3 has 14 amino acids. CDR3 amino acids: CSASRGGSNTEAFF. The CDR3 DNA follows: TGCAGTGCTAGTAGGGGGGGATCGAACACTGAAGCTTTCTTT.

This clonotype was detected ten times or more. The chain has TRBV10-3 and TRBJ2-5; weak D call: TRBD1 (5 bases). The length of the CDR3 is 12 residues. CDR1 and CDR2 from the germline V gene are ENHRY and SYGVKD. The germline V and J ends were trimmed by 6 bases and 5 bases, with 10 bases remaining between them. In DNA form, the CDR3 reads TGTGCCATCAGGACAGATACGGAGACCCAGTACTTC. Its translation is CAIRTDTETQYF.

This clonotype was picked up many times. The rearrangement links TRBV20-1 to TRBJ2-1; D is unresolved. The CDR3 spans 14 residues. V was pared by 0 bases and J by 3 bases, with 9 bases between. Per germline, CDR1 DFQATT and CDR2 SNEGSKA (reference sequence). CDR3 DNA sequence: TGCAGTGCTAGAGACACCCGACTCTACAATGAGCAGTTCTTC. Its translation: CSARDTRLYNEQFF.

This clonotype was detected a few times. The rearrangement joins TRBV24-1 to TRBJ2-7; D not resolved. CDR3 length equals 8 residues. Germline values: CDR1 KGHDR, CDR2 SFDVKD. CDR3 region: CATRTKKV. The CDR3 region has the DNA TGTGCCACCAGGACGAAGAAAGTC.

This clonotype was counted ten times or more. The rearrangement links TRBV9 to TRBJ2-3, with D uncertain. Germline CDR1 and CDR2: SGDLS and YYNGEE. This CDR3 comprises 14 residues. The ends were cut back, 0 bases at V and 4 bases at J, with 9 bases in the middle. The CDR3 here is CASSVGKVPDTQYF. CDR3 nucleotide sequence: TGTGCCAGCAGCGTAGGGAAGGTCCCAGATACGCAGTATTTT. The whole variable domain, filled in from reference TRBV9 and TRBJ2-3, reads DSGVTQTPKHLITATGQRVTLRCSPRSGDLSVYWYQQSLDQGLQFLIQYYNGEERAKGNILERFSAQQFPDLHSELNLSSLELGDSALYFCASSVGKVPDTQYFGPGTRLTVL.

This clonotype was counted many times. V gene TRBV27 combines with J gene TRBJ2-1; possibly TRBD1 or TRBD2 for D (6 bases each). Germline CDR1 MNHEY, CDR2 SMNVEV (reference sequence). CDR3 length: 17 amino acids. Trimming took off 2 bases at V and 0 bases at J, with 14 bases between the two ends. In nucleotides, the CDR3 is TGTGCCAGCAGTTTAAGGGGGACTTCGAGCTCCTACAATGAGCAGTTCTTC. It translates to CASSLRGTSSSYNEQFF.

This clonotype was seen at least ten times. The chain is built from TRBV29-1 and TRBJ1-1, with 9 bases identical to TRBD1. The CDR3 is 13 residues long. CDR1 and CDR2 (germline): SQVTM, ANQGSEA. J was trimmed by 1 base and V by 6 bases; bases with no gene match: 3. The CDR3 loop reads CSVGQGRNTEAFF. The CDR3 coding sequence is TGCAGCGTGGGACAGGGAAGGAACACTGAAGCTTTCTTT.

This clonotype was recorded a few times. This chain uses TRBV5-1 with TRBJ1-4, with unresolved D. This CDR3 is built from 14 residues. Germline V gives CDR1 SGHRS, CDR2 YFSETQ. Trimming took off 1 base at V and 6 bases at J, with 10 bases between the two ends. CDR3 region: CASSLLPEDEKLFF. CDR3 nucleotide sequence: TGCGCCAGCAGCTTGTTACCAGAGGATGAAAAACTGTTTTTT. Supplemented by reference TRBV5-1 and TRBJ1-4, the full variable domain reads KAGVTQTPRYLIKTRGQQVTLSCSPISGHRSVSWYQQTPGQGLQFLFEYFSETQRNKGNFPGRFSGRQFSNSRSEMNVSTLELGDSALYLCASSLLPEDEKLFFGSGTQLSVL.

This clonotype was observed a few times. This chain links TRBV5-1 with TRBJ2-3; unclear D gene. Germline values: CDR1 SGHRS, CDR2 YFSETQ. There are 13 residues in the CDR3. Trimming shortened V by 4 bases and J by 6 bases, and 12 bases separated the two germline ends. The chain's CDR3 is CASSLDRLDTQYF. Written as DNA, the CDR3 is TGCGCCAGCAGCCTCGATCGCTTGGATACGCAGTATTTT.

V gene TRBV12-3 or TRBV12-4 combines with J gene TRBJ2-7; the match to TRBD1 covers 8 bases. J was trimmed by 6 bases and V by 4 bases; bases with no gene match: 11. The CDR3 has 15 residues. CDR3 in amino acids: CASSSWTGQPTEQYF. The DNA of the CDR3 is TGTGCCAGCAGTTCATGGACAGGGCAGCCAACCGAGCAGTACTTC.

About this clonotype itself: A much larger clone is a single base away; this may be a read error. V is TRBV12-3 or TRBV12-4 and J is TRBJ2-6; 8 bases agree with TRBD1. This CDR3 is built from 14 residues. In DNA, the CDR3 is TGTGCCAGCAGTCCCAGGACAGGGTCCAACGTCCTGGCTTTC. Translated, it gives CASSPRTGSNVLAF.

The chain is built from TRBV6-2 or TRBV6-3 and TRBJ2-3, with D unclear. Per the germline V gene, CDR1 is MNHEY and CDR2 is SVGEGT. The CDR3 extends over 15 amino acids. V shed 6 bases and J shed 3 bases, with 16 bases lying between them. Written as DNA, the CDR3 is TGTGCCAGCAGCCCACTCTTGGGTTTGACAGATACGCAGTATTTT. It codes for CASSPLLGLTDTQYF.

This clonotype was seen more than once but under ten times. V gene TRBV12-3 or TRBV12-4 combines with J gene TRBJ1-1; 8 nucleotides line up with TRBD1. J gave up 4 bases and V 5 bases, and 9 bases lay outside the gene matches. This CDR3 is 15 amino acids long. The CDR3 sequence is CASSRNTGGGTEAFF. The CDR3 DNA follows: TGTGCCAGCAGTCGAAACACAGGGGGTGGCACTGAAGCTTTCTTT.

This clonotype showed up just a few times. The chain uses TRBV11-3 and TRBJ2-1; D not certain. V shed 7 bases and J shed 2 bases, with 15 bases lying between them. Germline V lookup: CDR1 SGHNT, CDR2 YENEEA. The length of the CDR3 is 15 residues. CDR3 residues: CASTQRAIAYNEQFF. CDR3 bases: TGTGCCAGCACCCAGCGCGCCATCGCCTACAATGAGCAGTTCTTC.

The chain carries TRBV9 and TRBJ2-7; D unresolved. The germline CDR1 and CDR2 sequences are SGDLS and YYNGEE. V was pared by 3 bases and J by 1 base, with 8 bases between. The CDR3 sequence is 13 residues long. The CDR3 loop is CASSGLGSYEQYF. CDR3 bases: TGTGCCAGCAGCGGCCTAGGATCCTACGAGCAGTACTTC.

This clonotype was seen repeatedly, ten times or more. The genes are TRBV20-1 and TRBJ2-3, with D perhaps TRBD2 (6 bases). The germline gives CDR1 DFQATT, CDR2 SNEGSKA (reference sequence). Trimming removed 6 bases at V and 5 bases at J, with 24 bases between. The CDR3 loop spans 16 amino acids. The CDR3 nucleotides are TGCAGTGCACCCGGAGGGCTAGGGGATGTCAGAGATACGCAGTATTTT. Protein sequence: CSAPGGLGDVRDTQYF.

This clonotype was detected only a few times. This chain connects TRBV6-2 or TRBV6-3 to TRBJ1-1; perhaps TRBD1 as D (6 bases). Germline CDR1 and CDR2: MNHEY and SVGEGT. V was trimmed by 3 bases and J by 5 bases, leaving 13 bases between them. There are 14 residues in the CDR3. Here the CDR3 DNA reads TGTGCCAGCAGTTATGGGGGGGGCTGGACTGAAGCTTTCTTT. Protein sequence: CASSYGGGWTEAFF.

The sample holds many counts of this clonotype. V gene TRBV5-1 combines with J gene TRBJ2-2; D gene unclear. This CDR3 has 15 amino acids. Germline lookup yields CDR1 SGHRS and CDR2 YFSETQ. V lost 2 bases and J 4 bases, leaving 12 bases between the germline ends. CDR3 coding DNA: TGCGCCAGCAGCTTTAACAGCCAAATCACCGGGGAGCTGTTTTTT. It is translated as CASSFNSQITGELFF.

V usage is TRBV25-1 and J usage is TRBJ2-1; 10 bases are shared with TRBD1. Germline trimming cut 6 bases from V and 3 bases from J; bases unmatched to any gene: 5. CDR3 length: 15 residues. From germline, CDR1 is MGHDK and CDR2 SYGVNS. The CDR3 reads CASSVDRGIYNEQFF. The CDR3 nucleotides are TGTGCCAGCAGCGTGGACAGGGGGATCTACAATGAGCAGTTCTTC.

In this sample, this clonotype turned up a few times. V gene TRBV5-1 combines with J gene TRBJ2-1; 7 positions agree with TRBD2. Losses at the gene ends were 4 bases for V and 4 bases for J; bases not matched to a gene: 8. Germline CDR1 is SGHRS and CDR2 is YFSETQ. The CDR3 is 15 amino acids. CDR3 amino acids: CASSALRERYNEQFF. Written as DNA, the CDR3 is TGCGCCAGCAGCGCTTTGCGGGAGAGGTACAATGAGCAGTTCTTC.

This clonotype was detected many times. The CDR3 nucleotides read TGTGCCAGCAGTCCGGGCGGTAGCGGGAGGGGGTACGAGCAGTACTTC. The encoded protein is CASSPGGSGRGYEQYF. The chain links TRBV12-3 or TRBV12-4 to TRBJ2-7, with 11 bases lining up with TRBD2. This CDR3 contains 16 residues. The J segment lost 4 bases and the V segment lost 5 bases, leaving 10 bases of the junction unmatched.

This clonotype was detected a few times. The gene calls are TRBV2 and TRBJ2-7; a weak D match, TRBD1 (5 bases). The CDR3 spans 13 residues. V was cut by 7 bases and J by 2 bases, with 12 bases left in between. Germline assignment: CDR1 SNHLY and CDR2 FYNNEI. CDR3 loop: CASTNDSPYEQYF. The CDR3 DNA follows: TGTGCCAGCACTAATGACAGCCCCTACGAGCAGTACTTC.

This clonotype was found many times. The chain employs TRBV5-1 and TRBJ2-1; perhaps TRBD2 as D (5 bases). Germline V gene sequence: CDR1 SGHRS, CDR2 YFSETQ. The V gene lost 0 bases and the J gene lost 4 bases, with 17 bases spanning the gap. The CDR3 has 17 amino acids. The CDR3 loop reads CASSLALQRSRYNEQFF. The CDR3 region has the DNA TGCGCCAGCAGCTTGGCGCTCCAGCGGAGCAGATACAATGAGCAGTTCTTC.

Many counts were recorded for this clonotype. In DNA, the CDR3 is TGCAGTGCCACCAGTTACGAGCAGTACTTC. This sequence encodes CSATSYEQYF. The V gene is TRBV20-1, the J gene TRBJ2-7; D not resolved. The V gene's germline CDR1 is DFQATT and CDR2 SNEGSKA (reference sequence). V lost 6 bases, J lost 4 bases, and 7 bases lay in between. The length of the CDR3 is 10 residues.